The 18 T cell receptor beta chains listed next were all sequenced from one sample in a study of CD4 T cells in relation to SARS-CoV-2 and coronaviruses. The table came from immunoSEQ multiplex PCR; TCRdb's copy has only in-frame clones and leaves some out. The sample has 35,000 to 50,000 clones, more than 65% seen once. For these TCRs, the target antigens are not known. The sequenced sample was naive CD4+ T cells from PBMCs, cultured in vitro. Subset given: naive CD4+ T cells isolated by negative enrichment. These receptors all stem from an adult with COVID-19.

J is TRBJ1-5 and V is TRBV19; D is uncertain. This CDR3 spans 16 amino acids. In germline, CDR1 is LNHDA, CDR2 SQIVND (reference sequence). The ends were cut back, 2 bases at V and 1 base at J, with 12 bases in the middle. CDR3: CASSIMGSRSNQPQHF. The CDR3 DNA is TGTGCCAGTAGTATAATGGGATCCCGGAGCAATCAGCCCCAGCATTTT.

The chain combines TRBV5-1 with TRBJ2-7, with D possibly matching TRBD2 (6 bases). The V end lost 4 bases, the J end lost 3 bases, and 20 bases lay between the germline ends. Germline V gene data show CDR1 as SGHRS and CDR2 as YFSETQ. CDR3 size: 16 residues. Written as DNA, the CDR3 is TGCGCCAGCAGCCGGACCCCGCGGGGAAGAAACTACGAGCAGTACTTC. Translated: CASSRTPRGRNYEQYF.

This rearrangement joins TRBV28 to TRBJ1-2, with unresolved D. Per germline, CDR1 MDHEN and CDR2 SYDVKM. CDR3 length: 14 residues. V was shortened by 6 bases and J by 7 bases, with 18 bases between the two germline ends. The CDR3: CASRRRGGNSGYTF. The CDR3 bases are TGTGCCAGCAGACGACGTGGAGGTAACAGTGGCTACACCTTC.

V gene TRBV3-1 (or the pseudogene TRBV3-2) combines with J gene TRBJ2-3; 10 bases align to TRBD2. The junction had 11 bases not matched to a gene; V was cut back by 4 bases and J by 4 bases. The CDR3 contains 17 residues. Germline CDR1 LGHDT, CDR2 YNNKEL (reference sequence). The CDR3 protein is CASSRAKASGRADTQYF. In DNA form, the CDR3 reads TGTGCCAGCAGCCGGGCGAAGGCTAGCGGGAGAGCAGATACGCAGTATTTT.

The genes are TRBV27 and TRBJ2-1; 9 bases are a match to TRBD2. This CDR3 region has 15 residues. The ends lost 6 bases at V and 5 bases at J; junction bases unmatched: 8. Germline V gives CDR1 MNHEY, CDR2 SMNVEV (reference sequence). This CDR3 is CASSPKLAGDNEQFF. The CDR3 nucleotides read TGTGCCAGCAGCCCTAAGTTAGCGGGAGACAATGAGCAGTTCTTC.

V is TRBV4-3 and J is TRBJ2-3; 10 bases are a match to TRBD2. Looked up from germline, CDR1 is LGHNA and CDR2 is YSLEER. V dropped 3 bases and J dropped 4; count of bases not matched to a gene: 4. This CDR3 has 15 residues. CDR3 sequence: CASSHGAGGSDTQYF. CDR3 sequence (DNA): TGCGCCAGCAGCCATGGAGCGGGAGGGTCAGATACGCAGTATTTT.

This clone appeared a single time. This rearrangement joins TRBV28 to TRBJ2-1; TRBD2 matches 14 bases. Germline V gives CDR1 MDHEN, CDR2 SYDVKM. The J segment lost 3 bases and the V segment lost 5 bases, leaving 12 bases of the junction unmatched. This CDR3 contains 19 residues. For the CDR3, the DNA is TGTGCCAGCAGTCCCACCCCCGGGACTAGCGGGAGTATCTACAATGAGCAGTTCTTC. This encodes CASSPTPGTSGSIYNEQFF.

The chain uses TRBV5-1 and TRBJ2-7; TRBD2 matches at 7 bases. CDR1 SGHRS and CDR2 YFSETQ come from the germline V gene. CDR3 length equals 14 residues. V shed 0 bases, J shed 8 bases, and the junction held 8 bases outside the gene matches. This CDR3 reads CASSLGLAQVQQYF. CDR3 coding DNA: TGCGCCAGCAGCTTGGGACTAGCACAGGTCCAGCAGTACTTC.

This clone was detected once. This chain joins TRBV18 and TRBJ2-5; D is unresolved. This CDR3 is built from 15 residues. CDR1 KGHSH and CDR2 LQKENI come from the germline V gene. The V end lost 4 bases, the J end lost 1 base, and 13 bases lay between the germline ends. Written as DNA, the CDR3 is TGTGCCAGCTCACAGGAAGGTGGAATCCAAGAGACCCAGTACTTC. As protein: CASSQEGGIQETQYF.

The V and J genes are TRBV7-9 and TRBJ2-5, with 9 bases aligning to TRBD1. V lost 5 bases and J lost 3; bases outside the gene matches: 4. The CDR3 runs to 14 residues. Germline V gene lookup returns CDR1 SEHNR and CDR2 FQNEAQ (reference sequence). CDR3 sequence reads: CASSPGTGKETQYF. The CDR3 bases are TGTGCCAGCAGCCCCGGGACAGGGAAAGAGACCCAGTACTTC. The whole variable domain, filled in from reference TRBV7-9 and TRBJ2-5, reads DTGVSQNPRHKITKRGQNVTFRCDPISEHNRLYWYRQTLGQGPEFLTYFQNEAQLEKSRLLSDRFSAERPKGSFSTLEIQRTEQGDSAMYLCASSPGTGKETQYFGPGTRLLVL.

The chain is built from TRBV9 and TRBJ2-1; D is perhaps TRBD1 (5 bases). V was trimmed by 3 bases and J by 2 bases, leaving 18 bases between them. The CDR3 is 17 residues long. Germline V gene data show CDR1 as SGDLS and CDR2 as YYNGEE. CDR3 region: CASSALDSPSPYNEQFF. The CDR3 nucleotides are TGTGCCAGCAGCGCCCTAGACAGCCCCTCTCCCTACAATGAGCAGTTCTTC.

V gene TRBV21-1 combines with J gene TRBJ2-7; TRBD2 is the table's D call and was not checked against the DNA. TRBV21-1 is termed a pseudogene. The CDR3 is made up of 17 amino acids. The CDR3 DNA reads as TGTGCCAGCAGCAAACTTAATACTAGCGGGAGGGCCTACGAGCAGTACTTC. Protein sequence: CASSKLNTSGRAYEQYF.

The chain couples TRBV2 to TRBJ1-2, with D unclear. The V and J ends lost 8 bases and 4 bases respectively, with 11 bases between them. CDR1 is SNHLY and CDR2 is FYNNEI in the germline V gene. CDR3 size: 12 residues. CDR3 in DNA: TGTGCCAGCGTCGGGCAGAGCTATGGCTACACCTTC. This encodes CASVGQSYGYTF.

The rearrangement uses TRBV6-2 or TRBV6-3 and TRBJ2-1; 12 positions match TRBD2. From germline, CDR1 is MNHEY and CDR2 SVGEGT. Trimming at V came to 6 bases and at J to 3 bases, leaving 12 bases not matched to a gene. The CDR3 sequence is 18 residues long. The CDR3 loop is CASSPGTSGWSGYNEQFF. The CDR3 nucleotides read TGTGCCAGCAGCCCCGGGACTAGCGGGTGGTCGGGCTACAATGAGCAGTTCTTC.

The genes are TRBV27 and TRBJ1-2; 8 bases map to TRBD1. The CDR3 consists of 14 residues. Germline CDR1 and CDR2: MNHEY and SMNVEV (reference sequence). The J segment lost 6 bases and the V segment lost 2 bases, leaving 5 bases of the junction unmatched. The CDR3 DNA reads TGTGCCAGCAGTTTACTCGGACAGGGTCATGGCTACACCTTC. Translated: CASSLLGQGHGYTF.

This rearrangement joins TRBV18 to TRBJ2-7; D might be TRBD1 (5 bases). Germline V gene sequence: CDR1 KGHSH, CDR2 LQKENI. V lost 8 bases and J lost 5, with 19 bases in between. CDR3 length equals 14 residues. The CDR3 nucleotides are TGTGCCAGCGCCTCGGACATCGGAGTCGACGAGCAGTACTTC. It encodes CASASDIGVDEQYF. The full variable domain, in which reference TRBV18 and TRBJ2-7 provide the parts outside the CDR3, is NAGVMQNPRHLVRRRGQEARLRCSPMKGHSHVYWYRQLPEEGLKFMVYLQKENIIDESGMPKERFSAEFPKEGPSILRIQQVVRGDSAAYFCASASDIGVDEQYFGPGTRLTVT.

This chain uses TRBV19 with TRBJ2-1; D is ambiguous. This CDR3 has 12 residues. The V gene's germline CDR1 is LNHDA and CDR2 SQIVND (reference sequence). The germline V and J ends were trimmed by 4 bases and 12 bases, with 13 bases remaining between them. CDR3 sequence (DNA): TGTGCCAGTAGTACCCCGGTCAGTCGGCAGTTCTTC. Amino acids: CASSTPVSRQFF.

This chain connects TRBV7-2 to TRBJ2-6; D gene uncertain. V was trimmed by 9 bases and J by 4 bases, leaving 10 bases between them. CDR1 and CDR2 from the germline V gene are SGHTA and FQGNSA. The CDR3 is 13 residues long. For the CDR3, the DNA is TGTGCCAGAGTGACGAGCGGGGCCAACGTCCTGACTTTC. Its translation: CARVTSGANVLTF.